This TCR beta chain appears in the sequencing data of a study of regulatory T cells in long-lasting Graves disease (dated by TCRdb to the early 2020s). Regarding the research as a whole: Persistent Graves' disease was defined as persistently positive TSH receptor autoantibodies together with antithyroid drug treatment for over 5 years. The study took place in China and was registered as a clinical trial. A total of some 33 samples were covered by TCR sequencing, comprising approximately 13 persistent and 20 or so newly diagnosed Graves' disease patients. Persistent Graves' disease patients were compared with newly diagnosed Graves' disease patients by peripheral blood TCR sequencing and RNA sequencing. Persistent Graves' disease patients in the clinical cohort had taken antithyroid drugs for about 10.3 years on average.

This clonotype was recorded a few times. Its antigen has not been determined. Per-base quality was not reported, and no clone a single base away is much larger than it. V sheds 4 bases and J sheds 7 bases, leaving 17 bases between their ends. The CDR3, from cysteine to phenylalanine, totals 14 residues. This entry keeps only the CDR3 DNA: 42 bases, framed from base 1. Broad study findings and their caveats: Lower TCR Shannon entropy and fewer highly expanded clones were observed in persistent Graves' disease patients than in newly diagnosed patients, which suggested clonal expansion. Peripheral blood alone was examined, since thyroid tissue, which constituted the primary lesion, could not be accessed. The authors acknowledged the small sample size as a limitation that may reduce accuracy. Sequencing and analysis were restricted to the TCR beta chain. TRBV28, TRBJ1-2 and TRBJ2-5 were preferentially used in persistent disease, while TRBV20-1 and TRBJ2-1 were favored in newly diagnosed disease. Persistent patients shared more public clonotypes among themselves (around 2,500) than newly diagnosed patients did (about 900).

Sample time point, as interpreted from the label and publication: persistent/refractory GD, antithyroid drugs over 5 years with positive TRAb. RNA was extracted from PBMCs in TRIzol for both TCR sequencing and RNA sequencing. The diagnosis of Graves' disease followed American Thyroid Association guidelines. Recruitment of patients was carried out at an endocrinology department in Xi'an, China. Each patient gave approximately 8.8 milliliters of peripheral blood, collected in an EDTA anticoagulant tube. Ficoll Paque Plus density gradient separation was used to isolate PBMCs, and no additional T cell sorting was done. An Agilent 2100 Bioanalyzer and agarose gel were used to assess RNA quality, and a NanoDrop 2000 was used to measure RNA concentration. Receptors were amplified or captured by multiplex PCR. Sequencing instrument: Illumina HiSeq 4000. CDR3 regions were amplified by Arm-PCR with iRepertoire HTBI primers to construct TCR beta libraries. Before sequencing, the PCR products underwent gel purification. The paper's data handling went like this. Gene usage analysis of CDR3 amino acid clonotypes used the approximately 62 TRBV and fewer than 15 TRBJ segments found across samples. Filtered high-quality paired reads were merged into contigs using COPE and FqMerger. Contigs were aligned with BLAST to IMGT TRBV, TRBD and TRBJ reference genes, and CDR3 was defined per IMGT. Any clonotype with a frequency above 0.1% was classified as a highly expanded clone. Shannon entropy was used to measure repertoire diversity, and the Gini coefficient was used to measure V-J evenness. A clonotype found in more than one individual was treated as public. TCRdb passed the public sequencing reads through fastp at Q25 and MiXCR, retaining productive beta sequences. Merged by CDR3 protein, the rows form single entries marked with the most common genes and DNA. TCRdb, not the original authors, processed these V and J calls. The sample records nearly 350,000 distinct CDR3 sequences, roughly a fifth of which are singletons. The biggest ten clones account for over 25% of the sample.

This clonotype was obtained from a female donor with Graves disease. Sequencing used peripheral blood mononuclear cells (PBMCs), obtained when the disease was refractory, from a patient treated with antithyroid drugs. The chain joins TRBV12-3 or TRBV12-4 to TRBJ2-7; a tentative D call is TRBD2 (6 bases match). The nucleotide sequence is TGTGCCAGCAGTTCCACCCGGCGGGACTGGGAGCAGTACTTC. Translated, this is CASSSTRRDWEQYF.